The clone carrying this T cell receptor (beta chain) was counted a few times. CDR3 length: 17 amino acids. The junction had 12 bases not matched to a gene; V was cut back by 1 base and J by 4 bases. A library of TCRbeta sequences, prepared with unique molecular identifiers, was generated. One entry per CDR3 protein results from TCRdb running MiXCR on the PCR reads. The table lists around 400,000 distinct CDR3 sequences, roughly a tenth of them singletons. The data were taken from a study of T-cell reconstitution after alpha-beta-depleted transplantation in children. The sequencing used PBMCs from the stem cell graft donor, collected from the stem cell graft. V gene TRBV12-3 or TRBV12-4 combines with J gene TRBJ2-5; 7 nucleotides line up with TRBD2. This TCR was sampled from a human donor who donated a stem cell graft to a child with acute myeloid leukemia. The CDR3 bases are TGTGCCAGCAGTTTAGGGTCAGGGCTAGCGGTACCAGAGACCCAGTACTTC. The encoded protein is CASSLGSGLAVPETQYF.